What follows are 3 T cell receptor beta chains derived from one specimen sequenced in a study of PD-1 blockade in classical Hodgkin lymphoma. The assay was immunoSEQ multiplex PCR, and TCRdb's table has in-frame clones only and misses some. The data show almost 100,000 clones, with roughly 92% seen just once and 2.8% held by the top ten. Brentuximab vedotin exposure varied, and every patient relapsed after autologous stem cell transplantation. Sequenced here: peripheral blood mononuclear cells (PBMCs), sampled at baseline. Receptors were obtained from a human donor with classical Hodgkin lymphoma.

The rearrangement links TRBV19 to TRBJ1-5; 7 positions agree with TRBD1. The ends lost 5 bases at V and 0 bases at J; junction bases unmatched: 13. Germline V lookup: CDR1 LNHDA, CDR2 SQIVND (reference sequence). The CDR3 runs to 18 residues. As DNA, the CDR3 is TGTGCCAGTAGTTTCGACAGGGTGCTTGGACATAGCAATCAGCCCCAGCATTTT. It yields the protein CASSFDRVLGHSNQPQHF. Drawing the rest from reference TRBV19 and TRBJ1-5, the complete variable domain is DGGITQSPKYLFRKEGQNVTLSCEQNLNHDAMYWYRQDPGQGLRLIYYSQIVNDFQKGDIAEGYSVSREKKESFPLTVTSAQKNPTAFYLCASSFDRVLGHSNQPQHFGDGTRLSIL.

The CDR3 nucleotides are TGTGCCAGCAGCTTAGACGGACTAGCAATATCTGAGCAGTTCTTC. Its protein is CASSLDGLAISEQFF. The rearrangement joins TRBV11-2 to TRBJ2-1, with 8 bases aligning to TRBD2. Germline V gene sequence: CDR1 SGHAT, CDR2 FQNNGV. The CDR3 extends over 15 amino acids. V was clipped by 0 bases and J by 9 bases; unmatched bases: 7.

This chain joins TRBV27 and TRBJ2-7, with D uncertain. Trimming stripped 2 bases from V and 6 bases from J, with 23 bases between. The CDR3 extends over 17 amino acids. The germline CDR1 and CDR2 sequences are MNHEY and SMNVEV (reference sequence). The CDR3 region is CASSLRPVGPPVGEQYF. The CDR3 bases are TGTGCCAGCAGTTTACGTCCCGTTGGTCCCCCGGTCGGCGAGCAGTACTTC.